Listed below are T cell receptor beta chains from one sample, sequenced in a study of blood T cell repertoires in COVID-19. Measured with immunoSEQ multiplex PCR; TCRdb has only the in-frame clones, and not every one. The sample yields fewer than 350,000 clones, 85% seen once. The specimen was PBMCs or T cells enriched from blood (not recorded which). Every receptor here comes from a woman between 45 and 60 years old who had recovered from COVID-19. Each CDR3 is given with its conserved first and last residue. The order of the fields is D gene, clone size, J gene, V gene, CDR3 length, CDR3 protein, CDR3 DNA. A D gene is named only where the DNA matches it firmly. Not all rows give a size; the values are once, few, many and, for expanded clones, a class.

d_gene: .
abundance: .
j_gene: TRBJ1-3
v_gene: TRBV12-1
len: 17
CDR3aa: CASMGCDSRFSGNTIYF
CDR3nt: TGTGCCAGCATGGGATGTGACAGTCGCTTCTCTGGAAACACCATATATTTT

d_gene: .
abundance: .
j_gene: TRBJ2-3
v_gene: TRBV5-8
len: 15
CDR3aa: CASSSGTYHTDTQYF
CDR3nt: TGTGCCAGCAGCTCCGGGACATACCACACAGATACGCAGTATTTT

d_gene: .
abundance: .
j_gene: TRBJ2-7
v_gene: TRBV15
len: 12
CDR3aa: CATSRDNYEQYF
CDR3nt: TGTGCCACCAGCAGAGATAACTACGAGCAGTACTTC

d_gene: TRBD1
abundance: .
j_gene: TRBJ1-5
v_gene: TRBV19
len: 13
CDR3aa: CATGGDRGQPQHF
CDR3nt: TGTGCCACCGGAGGCGACAGGGGACAGCCCCAGCATTTT

d_gene: TRBD2
abundance: .
j_gene: TRBJ2-1
v_gene: TRBV7-9
len: 16
CDR3aa: CASSLTLAGGLDEQFF
CDR3nt: TGTGCCAGCAGCTTAACCCTAGCGGGGGGCTTAGATGAGCAGTTCTTC

d_gene: .
abundance: .
j_gene: TRBJ2-3
v_gene: TRBV6-4
len: 15
CDR3aa: CASSEVRGSTDTQYF
CDR3nt: TGTGCCAGCAGTGAAGTTAGGGGCTCCACAGATACGCAGTATTTT

d_gene: TRBD2
abundance: .
j_gene: TRBJ2-3
v_gene: TRBV4-3
len: 17
CDR3aa: CASSQDPSGSGTDTQYF
CDR3nt: TGCGCCAGCAGCCAAGATCCGAGCGGGAGTGGTACAGATACGCAGTATTTT

d_gene: .
abundance: .
j_gene: TRBJ2-7
v_gene: TRBV11-2
len: 13
CDR3aa: CASSSSGGVEQYF
CDR3nt: TGTGCCAGCAGCTCGAGTGGCGGGGTGGAGCAGTACTTC

d_gene: .
abundance: .
j_gene: TRBJ2-2
v_gene: TRBV5-1
len: 16
CDR3aa: CASSPEPGANTGELFF
CDR3nt: TGCGCCAGCAGCCCCGAGCCAGGGGCTAACACCGGGGAGCTGTTTTTT

d_gene: .
abundance: .
j_gene: TRBJ2-1
v_gene: TRBV5-3
len: 15
CDR3aa: CARSLRNGGGNEQFF
CDR3nt: TGTGCCAGAAGCTTGAGGAACGGGGGTGGTAATGAGCAGTTCTTC

d_gene: .
abundance: .
j_gene: TRBJ1-4
v_gene: TRBV29-1
len: 11
CDR3aa: CSVSRGRILFF
CDR3nt: TGCAGCGTTAGCAGGGGCCGGATTCTGTTTTTT

d_gene: TRBD1
abundance: .
j_gene: TRBJ1-6
v_gene: TRBV29-1
len: 15
CDR3aa: CSAKTGGGKNSPLHF
CDR3nt: TGCAGCGCTAAAACAGGGGGGGGTAAGAATTCACCCCTCCACTTT

d_gene: TRBD1
abundance: .
j_gene: TRBJ1-2
v_gene: TRBV10-3
len: 14
CDR3aa: CAISERQGKYGYTF
CDR3nt: TGTGCCATCAGTGAGAGACAGGGAAAATATGGCTACACCTTC

d_gene: .
abundance: .
j_gene: TRBJ2-3
v_gene: TRBV4-2
len: 12
CDR3aa: CASSQGGGTQYF
CDR3nt: TGTGCCAGCAGCCAAGGAGGGGGTACGCAGTATTTT

d_gene: TRBD1
abundance: .
j_gene: TRBJ2-7
v_gene: TRBV4-3
len: 15
CDR3aa: CASSQGGTGGNEQYF
CDR3nt: TGCGCCAGCAGCCAAGGCGGGACAGGGGGCAACGAGCAGTACTTC

d_gene: .
abundance: .
j_gene: TRBJ2-2
v_gene: TRBV7-9
len: 15
CDR3aa: CASSSTGVRTGELFF
CDR3nt: TGTGCCAGCAGCAGTACGGGAGTAAGGACCGGGGAGCTGTTTTTT

d_gene: .
abundance: .
j_gene: TRBJ2-5
v_gene: TRBV12-3/TRBV12-4
len: 13
CDR3aa: CASKGPRGETQYF
CDR3nt: TGTGCCAGCAAAGGCCCCAGGGGTGAGACCCAGTACTTC

d_gene: .
abundance: .
j_gene: TRBJ2-7
v_gene: TRBV9
len: 15
CDR3aa: CASSVGLERVYEQYF
CDR3nt: TGTGCCAGCAGCGTTGGTCTGGAGCGGGTCTACGAGCAGTACTTC

d_gene: TRBD2
abundance: .
j_gene: TRBJ2-7
v_gene: TRBV7-3
len: 15
CDR3aa: CASSWGLAGNYEQYF
CDR3nt: TGTGCCAGCAGCTGGGGACTAGCGGGGAACTACGAGCAGTACTTC

d_gene: TRBD1
abundance: .
j_gene: TRBJ1-2
v_gene: TRBV7-9
len: 14
CDR3aa: CASSLQGVDYGYTF
CDR3nt: TGTGCCAGCAGCTTACAGGGGGTAGACTATGGCTACACCTTC

d_gene: .
abundance: .
j_gene: TRBJ2-1
v_gene: TRBV2
len: 14
CDR3aa: CASSPTTVVREQFF
CDR3nt: TGTGCCAGCAGCCCGACGACAGTGGTAAGAGAGCAGTTCTTC

d_gene: .
abundance: many
j_gene: TRBJ1-6
v_gene: TRBV2
len: 13
CDR3aa: CASKTGGNSPLHF
CDR3nt: TGTGCCAGCAAAACGGGAGGGAATTCACCCCTCCACTTT

d_gene: .
abundance: .
j_gene: TRBJ1-5
v_gene: TRBV5-8
len: 13
CDR3aa: CASSSYRDQPQHF
CDR3nt: TGTGCCAGCAGCTCCTACAGGGATCAGCCCCAGCATTTT

d_gene: .
abundance: .
j_gene: TRBJ2-5
v_gene: TRBV29-1
len: 13
CDR3aa: CSVNQGGEETQYF
CDR3nt: TGCAGCGTCAACCAAGGAGGGGAAGAGACCCAGTACTTC

d_gene: TRBD1
abundance: .
j_gene: TRBJ1-2
v_gene: TRBV27
len: 14
CDR3aa: CASRGMGQGKDYTF
CDR3nt: TGTGCCAGCAGGGGGATGGGACAGGGGAAGGACTACACCTTC

d_gene: TRBD1
abundance: .
j_gene: TRBJ1-5
v_gene: TRBV11-2
len: 15
CDR3aa: CASSSWTGVNQPQHF
CDR3nt: TGTGCCAGCAGCTCATGGACAGGGGTGAATCAGCCCCAGCATTTT

d_gene: .
abundance: .
j_gene: TRBJ1-2
v_gene: TRBV7-8
len: 13
CDR3aa: CASSLVDIYGYTF
CDR3nt: TGTGCCAGCAGCTTAGTTGACATCTATGGCTACACCTTC

d_gene: TRBD1
abundance: .
j_gene: TRBJ2-3
v_gene: TRBV5-6
len: 16
CDR3aa: CASSFGQGASTDTQYF
CDR3nt: TGTGCCAGCAGCTTTGGACAGGGGGCCAGCACAGATACGCAGTATTTT

d_gene: TRBD2
abundance: .
j_gene: TRBJ2-7
v_gene: TRBV18
len: 14
CDR3aa: CASSDSGRAYEQYF
CDR3nt: TGTGCCAGCTCAGATAGCGGGAGGGCCTACGAGCAGTACTTC

d_gene: TRBD1
abundance: .
j_gene: TRBJ1-5
v_gene: TRBV14
len: 15
CDR3aa: CASTQSGGSNQPQHF
CDR3nt: TGTGCCAGCACCCAATCAGGGGGAAGCAATCAGCCCCAGCATTTT

d_gene: TRBD1
abundance: .
j_gene: TRBJ1-1
v_gene: TRBV30
len: 12
CDR3aa: CAWRRQGLGAFF
CDR3nt: TGTGCCTGGAGGAGACAGGGTTTGGGAGCTTTCTTT